This T cell receptor beta chain was captured by sequencing in a study of cytotoxic CD8 clonotypes in ibrutinib-treated CLL. At the level of the study: Responses: some 25 partial, 2 complete; after median around 70 months, around 15 stayed remitted, some 12 progressed. Study conclusions and caveats: The study found public clonotypes uncommon, contracting or stable on treatment.

This clone has just one count. Its specificity is not known. The length of the CDR3 is 15 residues. Germline CDR1 SGDLS, CDR2 YYNGEE. Trimming took 2 bases from V and 2 from J, leaving 13 bases between them. Here immunoSEQ multiplex PCR was the method, and the copy in TCRdb shows in-frame clones only, minus some. Of about 300,000 clones in the sample, 60% to 80% are singletons; the top ten hold roughly 6%. The sample consisted of PBMCs, taken at disease progression, from a patient treated with ibrutinib. The sequence was collected from a human donor with chronic lymphocytic leukemia. V and J are TRBV9 and TRBJ1-2, with D possibly being TRBD1 (5 bases). The CDR3 loop is CASSVRGGGNYGYTF. As DNA, the CDR3 is TGTGCCAGCAGCGTGAGAGGTGGGGGAAACTATGGCTACACCTTC.